Below, one TCR beta chain is given with its context. Trimming pared 5 bases from V and 1 base from J, leaving 8 bases between. This CDR3 contains 13 residues. Germline CDR1 and CDR2: SGHVS and FNYEAQ. These data belong to a study of T-cell memory formation after mild COVID-19. TCRdb re-analysed the 5' RACE reads in MiXCR, keeping a single row per CDR3 protein. The profile shows hundreds of thousands of distinct CDR3 sequences, about a sixth of them singletons. Material: PBMCs or a T cell subset sorted from them (not recorded which). This clonotype originated in an adult woman who had mild COVID-19 (a few samples of this study predate the infection). Cell type and time point are not known. This rearrangement joins TRBV7-6 to TRBJ1-1; D is ambiguous. CDR3 sequence reads: CASSVDSNTEAFF. Here the CDR3 DNA reads TGTGCCAGCAGCGTGGACTCGAACACTGAAGCTTTCTTT.